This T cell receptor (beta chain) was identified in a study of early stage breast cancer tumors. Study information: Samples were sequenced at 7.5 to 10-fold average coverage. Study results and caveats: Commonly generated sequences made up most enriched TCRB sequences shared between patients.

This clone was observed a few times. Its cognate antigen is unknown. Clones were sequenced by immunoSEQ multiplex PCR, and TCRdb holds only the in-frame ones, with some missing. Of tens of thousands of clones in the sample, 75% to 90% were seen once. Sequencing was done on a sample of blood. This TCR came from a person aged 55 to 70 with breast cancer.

CDR3 in DNA: TGTGCCGGAGGACTAGCGGGATCGTTGCAGTACTTC. Translation: CAGGLAGSLQYF. The J gene is TRBJ2-7, the V gene TRBV7-9; TRBD2 agrees at 12 bases. This CDR3 is built from 12 residues. Germline V gene data show CDR1 as SEHNR and CDR2 as FQNEAQ (reference sequence). V trimming: 11 bases; J trimming: 9 bases; junction bases outside the gene matches: 8.